This T cell receptor (beta chain) emerged from a study of cytomegalovirus exposure and HLA in healthy donors (TCRdb year 2017). Broadly, across the study: In an earlier analysis of under 750 of the donors, 276 Gb of sequence data and 100 million or so unique TCR beta sequences from 180 million or so T cells were reported. An early release covering roughly 640 HLA-typed donors comprised about 310 gigabases of sequencing data and tens of millions of unique TCR sequences. Among the 398 genotyped donors, more than 70% belonged to the genetic ancestry cluster associated with self-reported Caucasian donors. The study aimed to test whether cataloging public T cell receptors could reveal signatures of past pathogen exposure. Using immunosequencing, the study profiled T cell repertoires from fewer than 700 subjects and related those repertoires to cytomegalovirus serostatus. Besides the first cohort of some 670 subjects, a separate validation cohort made up of over 100 different subjects was used. To predict cytomegalovirus infection status, the study brought together high-throughput TCR immunosequencing, statistical association of individual TCRs with disease status, and machine learning. A later analysis re-analyzed previously published TCR beta repertoires from approximately 670 donors and added high-resolution HLA genotyping to study TCR occurrence patterns. In the later analysis, no new phenotypic data were used to find candidate immune exposures; instead, reliance was placed on TCR beta sequences and their occurrence across donors. In an earlier analysis of 550 to 700 of the donors, high-throughput TCR beta sequencing was used to judge whether each TCR beta V gene segment behaved as functional or pseudogenic. Donor age, sex, ethnicity and CMV serostatus were compiled together with the repertoire data. A later genetic analysis took genome-wide SNP genotypes for about 65% of the 666 donors and used that subset as a discovery cohort. Every discovery cohort repertoire had been produced on one sequencing platform. HLA typing covered class I and class II loci at four-digit resolution. The number of typed donors differed by locus: roughly 620-630 for A, B, C, DRB1 and DQB1; about 520 for DQA1; 606 for DPA1; and roughly 490 for DPB1. Five DR-DQ haplotypes were treated as single units for association and clustering because of strong linkage in the cohort. Among some 400 genotyped donors of the cohort, an average of around 220,000 unique TCR beta nucleotide sequences was sequenced per donor, of which 15% to 20% were non-productive.

CDR1 is given as SGHDT and CDR2 as YYEEEE, both from the germline V gene. Clipping removes 4 bases from V and 2 bases from J, with 10 as the unmatched junction base count. The CDR3 holds 16 amino acids from the cysteine to the phenylalanine. Kept here is only the CDR3 DNA, which spans 48 bases and is read in frame from base 1. In total, about 650 healthy bone marrow donors made up the cohort. At the time of sampling, all cohort members were nominally healthy, though unrecorded immune exposures were likely present. The donor was CMV seronegative and was included in the group of a few hundred seronegative cohort members. Every donor gave a peripheral blood sample, and the peripheral blood mononuclear cells from that sample were used for TCR beta sequencing. Genomic DNA was extracted from the blood cell samples with the Qiagen DNeasy Blood Extraction Kit. Overall study results and their limits: A later genetic analysis associated a missense DCLRE1C variant with V-gene and J-gene trimming of TCR beta chains, and an independent cohort replicated the association. The authors suggested that the approach could potentially be extended to other disease states and immunological phenotypes. Some IMGT-functional V segments, including TRBV6-2 and TRBV6-3, could not be told apart with the 87-base-pair reads, so those segments were excluded. Because HLA typing was unavailable for some donors at each locus, only the typed subset was used in association tests. Correlated functional status among segregating V segments might reflect linkage disequilibrium, but an unknown experimental factor could not be ruled out. When HLA alleles, especially DR and DQ, strongly co-occurred, TCR associations were difficult to assign to individual alleles. In this cohort, only TCR beta chains were sequenced, and detectable features were limited by the absence of alpha or paired-chain data. Because counts were too low, 15 or so rarely observed V segments, including chromosome 9 orphons, were excluded from the earlier analysis of around 640 of the donors. While some public TCRs were present in many individuals, most TCR sequences turned up only very rarely across donors. In a later analysis, the rate of TCR association differed among HLA loci, with DRB1 alleles having the most associated TCRs and HLA-C alleles having the fewest. A later genetic analysis reported fewer N-insertions in productive TCRs among donors in an Asian-associated ancestry cluster than the 666-donor mean. The presence/absence analyses assumed that sequencing depth was roughly uniform across donors, and that assumption may not be true. In a later analysis, HLA-associated TCR beta chains showed more clonal expansion and lower generation probabilities than non-associated chains that were equally common. The only immune exposure information available for the cohort was CMV serostatus. In vitro tests confirmed that a few of the cytomegalovirus-associated TCR beta chains recognize cytomegalovirus antigens. Most CMV-associated TCR beta chains appeared to be HLA-restricted in a later analysis, and the HLA associations seemed to be driven largely by CMV exposure. Broadly in line with IMGT annotations, most TCR beta V segments showed up in productive rearrangements about 87% or about 30% of the time in an earlier analysis of about 500 of the donors. A later analysis reported that several top co-occurrence clusters appeared linked to parvovirus B19, influenza, CMV and Epstein-Barr virus. In a later analysis, around 17,000 TCR beta sequences were associated with specific HLA alleles at a false discovery rate of 0.05. In both the original and validation cohorts, the classifier was reported to diagnose cytomegalovirus status with high specificity and sensitivity. The sequencing pipeline was judged likely to have produced a cluster of highly shared sequence variants as a technical artifact. A further reported finding was that TCR beta sequences accurately predicted the HLA-A and HLA-B alleles for most subjects in the first cohort. In the study, some 180 TCR beta chains were listed as associated with cytomegalovirus.

Library method: the immunoSEQ multiplex PCR assay. The multiplex PCR relied on a mix of 60 forward primers for TCR Vbeta segments and 13 reverse primers for TCR Jbeta segments. A multiplex PCR assay on genomic DNA amplified the CDR3 region of rearranged TCR beta genes. Amplified TCR beta libraries were sequenced as 87-base-pair reads on the Illumina HiSeq System. Processing in the source paper ran as follows. A later analysis counted tens of millions of unique TCR beta chains across the 600 to 850 repertoires, and 9 million to 14 million of these chains were shared by at least two donors. To remove PCR and sequencing errors, raw reads were error-corrected and collapsed into unique sequences using a nearest-neighbor algorithm that merged closely related sequences. V, D and J gene segments were assigned by aligning CDR3 sequences to IMGT reference sequences. For a sequence to be retained, a match of at least six nucleotides to both a V gene segment and a J gene segment was required. A rearrangement was called productive if the CDR3 had no stop codons and remained in frame with V and J, and every other rearrangement was called non-productive. Following IMGT convention, CDR3 was defined as the stretch from the second conserved V-encoded cysteine up to the conserved J-encoded phenylalanine. In an earlier analysis of around 600 of the donors, sequences lacking an unambiguous match to a single V gene segment were excluded. In an earlier analysis of 500 to 750 of the donors, V segments were called functional above 56.7% productive rearrangements and were called segregating when the between-donor standard deviation exceeded 5%. A statistical classification framework was built to diagnose cytomegalovirus status from the catalog of TCR beta chain sequences. V and J gene assignment, in a later analysis, came from comparing TCR nucleotide sequences with IMGT/GENE-DB human TR gene sequences. A later analysis assigned CDR3 sequences and most-parsimonious VDJ recombination scenarios with the TCRdist pipeline. In a later analysis, every TCR beta chain was defined by the combination of its CDR3 amino acid sequence and its V-gene family, and reads without a unique V-gene family were dropped. In a later analysis, 500 to 700 highly shared, low-generation-probability nucleotide sequences were removed to address suspected cross-contamination and a sequencing artifact. In a later analysis, a clonal expansion index for each public chain was calculated from normalized within-repertoire ranks of inferred template counts. In a later analysis, generation probabilities were computed using a VDJ recombination model fitted to out-of-frame rearrangements, and the results were checked against IGoR. A later analysis scored TCR-TCR, TCR-HLA and TCR-CMV co-occurrence with hypergeometric tests, applying a repertoire-size bias correction to TCR pairs. To estimate false discovery rates, a later analysis permuted the HLA or CMV assignments 20 times. In a later analysis, co-occurring TCRs were grouped using DBSCAN, and TCRdist sequence similarity was added for clustering within HLA-allele-positive subsets. Repertoires with fewer than 30,000 or more than 120,000 public chains, plus five repertoires with anomalous nucleotide sharing, were excluded from co-occurrence clustering. This is the immuneACCESS table as TCRdb keeps it, with only in-frame sequences that have V and J called. A part of the clones is gone; compared with another copy, unresolved V genes explain less than half, and the rest is unexplained. For V, J and clone size, that table is used; D and trimming come from the DNA. Recorded for this sample are under 150,000 clones; about 79% of them occurred a single time. 2% to 3% of the sample is taken by the ten largest.

About this clone itself: Its antigen is still unknown. No quality values exist for individual bases; no much larger clone is one base distant.

The chain is assembled from TRBV5-6 and TRBJ2-3, and TRBD1 aligns with 7 junction nucleotides. The sequence derives from a man aged 45-65 years in good health and CMV-seronegative. The sequenced sample consisted of PBMCs. The DNA sequence follows: TGTGCCAGCAGCCTGGACAGGACCAGTTTCACAGATACGCAGTATTTT. This encodes CASSLDRTSFTDTQYF.